A single sample is the source of the 29 T cell receptor beta chains below, sequenced in a study of blood T cell repertoires in COVID-19. The method was immunoSEQ multiplex PCR; TCRdb's version includes in-frame clones alone and lacks a portion of them. The table includes 350,000 or so clones, about nine tenths detected once. The material sequenced was peripheral blood. The receptors were gathered from a woman in her twenties or thirties with COVID-19, enrolled during active disease.

This chain joins TRBV6-5 and TRBJ1-2; no firm D call. This CDR3 is 15 amino acids long. Trimming shortened V by 0 bases and J by 4 bases, and 12 bases separated the two germline ends. Germline V gene sequence: CDR1 MNHEY, CDR2 SVGAGI. This CDR3 is CASSYSGGFGYGYTF. The CDR3 bases are TGTGCCAGCAGTTACTCGGGAGGGTTTGGCTATGGCTACACCTTC.

The chain recombines TRBV19 with TRBJ2-5; 7 bases map to TRBD2. V trimming: 6 bases; J trimming: 2 bases; junction bases outside the gene matches: 18. This CDR3 region has 18 residues. The germline CDR1 and CDR2 sequences are LNHDA and SQIVND (reference sequence). The CDR3 reads CASRNTPGKRGKQETQYF. CDR3 nucleotide sequence: TGTGCCAGTAGAAACACCCCCGGGAAGCGGGGAAAACAAGAGACCCAGTACTTC.

The chain uses TRBV7-6 and TRBJ2-7; 11 bases are a match to TRBD1. CDR3 length equals 14 residues. The germline V gene encodes CDR1 SGHVS and CDR2 FNYEAQ. With 4 bases clipped from V and 6 bases from J, the junction kept 5 bases outside the gene matches. The DNA for the CDR3 is TGTGCCAGCAGCTCGGGGACAGGGGGGAGCGAGCAGTACGTC. This codes for CASSSGTGGSEQYV.

The V call is TRBV10-3, the J call TRBJ2-5; 10 bases are a match to TRBD1. Trimming at V came to 3 bases and at J to 5 bases, leaving 3 bases not matched to a gene. This CDR3 contains 14 residues. In germline, CDR1 is ENHRY, CDR2 SYGVKD. The chain's CDR3 is CAISEVGQGETQYF. The DNA for the CDR3 is TGTGCCATCAGTGAAGTGGGACAGGGGGAGACCCAGTACTTC.

J is TRBJ1-5 and V is TRBV6-2 or TRBV6-3; D not resolved. Trimming took 2 bases from V and 0 from J, leaving 8 bases between them. This CDR3 contains 15 residues. Per germline, CDR1 MNHEY and CDR2 SVGEGT. The DNA for the CDR3 is TGTGCCAGCAGTTACGCGGGCTATAGCAATCAGCCCCAGCATTTT. Translation gives CASSYAGYSNQPQHF.

The chain joins TRBV3-1 (or the pseudogene TRBV3-2) to TRBJ2-3; 10 bases are a match to TRBD2. CDR1 and CDR2 from the germline V gene are LGHDT and YNNKEL (reference sequence). V lost 2 bases to trimming and J lost 4 bases; unmatched junction nucleotides: 6. There are 16 residues in the CDR3. CDR3 amino acids: CASSQISGGVADTQYF. The CDR3 DNA follows: TGTGCCAGCAGCCAAATCAGCGGGGGGGTAGCAGATACGCAGTATTTT.

The V and J genes are TRBV30 and TRBJ1-1, with 7 bases lining up with TRBD1. The ends lost 8 bases at V and 0 bases at J; junction bases unmatched: 3. The CDR3 is 12 residues long. CDR1 is GTSNPN, CDR2 SVGIG, per germline (reference sequence). CDR3 sequence: CARDRLNTEAFF. The CDR3 nucleotides are TGTGCCAGGGACAGATTGAACACTGAAGCTTTCTTT.

This chain links TRBV3-1 (or the pseudogene TRBV3-2) with TRBJ1-2; 11 nucleotides agree with TRBD1. The CDR3 runs to 16 residues. V was clipped by 3 bases and J by 8 bases; unmatched bases: 11. Germline values: CDR1 LGHDT, CDR2 YNNKEL (reference sequence). The CDR3 protein is CASSQRGGTGGKGYTF. The CDR3 DNA reads TGTGCCAGCAGCCAGCGGGGAGGGACAGGGGGAAAAGGCTACACCTTC.

With respect to this clone: This sample includes further DNA sequences coding for the same CDR3. This sequence joins TRBV5-4 and TRBJ2-7; possible D gene TRBD1, 6 bases. Deletions cut 0 bases from V and 1 base from J, with 11 bases between. Per the germline V gene, CDR1 is SGHNT and CDR2 is YYREEE (reference sequence). There are 15 residues in the CDR3. This CDR3 reads CASSLGGQRSYEQYF. The CDR3 DNA follows: TGTGCCAGCAGCTTGGGGGGACAACGGTCCTACGAGCAGTACTTC.

The rearrangement joins TRBV21-1 to TRBJ1-4; TRBD1, the D gene given by the table, was not confirmed from the DNA. TRBV21-1 is designated a pseudogene. The CDR3 is 16 amino acids. CDR3 protein: CASSKSGRRGNEKLFF. In DNA, the CDR3 is TGTGCCAGCAGCAAAAGCGGTCGCAGGGGAAATGAAAAACTGTTTTTT.

This sequence joins TRBV6-5 and TRBJ1-2; no reliable D call. The CDR3 totals 13 residues. Trimming took 7 bases from V and 2 from J, leaving 11 bases between them. Germline V gene lookup returns CDR1 MNHEY and CDR2 SVGAGI. The CDR3 nucleotides read TGTGCCAGCATTTCCGACATAAACTATGGCTACACCTTC. Encoded protein: CASISDINYGYTF.

The chain links TRBV20-1 to TRBJ2-2, with TRBD2 as a possible D gene (5 bases). The CDR3 is made up of 15 amino acids. Germline V CDR1 and CDR2: DFQATT, SNEGSKA (reference sequence). V was shortened by 3 bases and J by 2 bases, with 13 bases between the two germline ends. CDR3 nucleotides: TGCAGTGCTAGTAAAGGAGGCCTCAACACCGGGGAGCTGTTTTTT. Amino acids: CSASKGGLNTGELFF.

The rearrangement links TRBV7-8 to TRBJ2-7, with D possibly TRBD2 on 5 matching bases. Germline V gives CDR1 SGHVS, CDR2 FQNEAQ. The CDR3 spans 14 residues. Trimming shortened V by 5 bases and J by 0 bases, and 11 bases separated the two germline ends. Here the CDR3 DNA reads TGTGCCAGCAGCCCCCGACGGGACTCCTACGAGCAGTACTTC. Translated, it gives CASSPRRDSYEQYF. Supplemented by reference TRBV7-8 and TRBJ2-7, the full variable domain reads GAGVSQSPRYKVAKRGQDVALRCDPISGHVSLFWYQQALGQGPEFLTYFQNEAQLDKSGLPSDRFFAERPEGSVSTLKIQRTQQEDSAVYLCASSPRRDSYEQYFGPGTRLTVT.

The chain recombines TRBV5-1 with TRBJ1-4; D is uncertain. CDR1 SGHRS and CDR2 YFSETQ come from the germline V gene. The CDR3 extends over 14 amino acids. Deletions cut 0 bases from V and 6 bases from J, with 9 bases between. This CDR3 reads CASSLGGQDEKLFF. DNA of the CDR3: TGCGCCAGCAGCTTGGGAGGGCAGGATGAAAAACTGTTTTTT.

The chain employs TRBV28 and TRBJ1-5; D ambiguous. The V gene lost 5 bases and the J gene lost 2 bases, with 13 bases spanning the gap. This CDR3 contains 15 residues. Per germline, CDR1 MDHEN and CDR2 SYDVKM. The CDR3 region has the DNA TGTGCCAGCAGTCCCGACCTGAGGGGCAATCAGCCCCAGCATTTT. Encoded protein: CASSPDLRGNQPQHF.

The chain has TRBV7-9 and TRBJ2-7; possible D gene TRBD1, 6 bases. From germline, CDR1 is SEHNR and CDR2 FQNEAQ (reference sequence). V dropped 5 bases and J dropped 1 base, with 15 bases sitting between them. The CDR3 runs 15 residues. DNA for the CDR3: TGTGCCAGCAGCCTAACTGAGGGGGTTTCCTACGAGCAGTACTTC. Its protein product is CASSLTEGVSYEQYF.

This chain connects TRBV28 to TRBJ1-6; TRBD1 agrees at 7 bases. Trimming at V came to 9 bases and at J to 9 bases, leaving 14 bases not matched to a gene. Germline V CDR1 and CDR2: MDHEN, SYDVKM. CDR3 length: 15 amino acids. The CDR3, as DNA: TGTGCCAGTTTTAGCCGGGACAGAACCTCTTCACCCCTCCACTTT. The encoded protein is CASFSRDRTSSPLHF.

This clone came up once. V and J are TRBV20-1 and TRBJ2-1; D is possibly TRBD2 (5 bases). Germline V gives CDR1 DFQATT, CDR2 SNEGSKA (reference sequence). The V end lost 3 bases, the J end lost 4 bases, and 10 bases lay between the germline ends. The CDR3 extends over 13 amino acids. DNA of the CDR3: TGCAGTGCTAGTTCCCGGGAATACAATGAGCAGTTCTTC. Residues: CSASSREYNEQFF.

V usage is TRBV10-3 and J usage is TRBJ1-1; unclear D gene. This CDR3 spans 13 amino acids. V shed 6 bases and J shed 0 bases, with 8 bases lying between them. Germline values: CDR1 ENHRY, CDR2 SYGVKD. CDR3 sequence: CAISAAMNTEAFF. CDR3 nucleotides: TGTGCCATCAGCGCGGCGATGAACACTGAAGCTTTCTTT.

The chain couples TRBV6-4 to TRBJ2-2; 11 nucleotides line up with TRBD1. Germline CDR1 and CDR2: MRHNA and SNTAGT. This CDR3 region has 15 residues. Unmatched junction bases numbered 0, after V lost 2 bases and J lost 4 bases. The CDR3 DNA is TGTGCCAGCAGTGACGGGACAGGGGGCACCGGGGAGCTGTTTTTT. Encoded protein: CASSDGTGGTGELFF.

The chain has TRBV9 and TRBJ1-1; no clear D gene. The CDR3 covers 14 residues. The V gene's germline CDR1 is SGDLS and CDR2 YYNGEE. Trimming stripped 1 base from V and 1 base from J, with 8 bases between. This CDR3 reads CASSVWEGNTEAFF. In DNA form, the CDR3 reads TGTGCCAGCAGCGTATGGGAGGGGAACACTGAAGCTTTCTTT.

The gene calls are TRBV9 and TRBJ2-1, with 12 bases lining up with TRBD2. V trimming: 3 bases; J trimming: 3 bases; junction bases outside the gene matches: 10. The CDR3 consists of 18 residues. Germline loops: CDR1 SGDLS, CDR2 YYNGEE. The CDR3: CASSEPASGGAVYNEQFF. In nucleotides, the CDR3 is TGTGCCAGCAGCGAACCTGCTAGCGGGGGGGCGGTCTACAATGAGCAGTTCTTC.

The chain is built from TRBV21-1 and TRBJ1-1. TRBV21-1 is a known pseudogene. The CDR3 is 15 residues long. The CDR3 nucleotides read TGTGCCAGCAGCAAAGTCAGGAGGTTGGCGACTGAAGCTTTCTTT. Encoded protein: CASSKVRRLATEAFF.

J is TRBJ2-7 and V is TRBV2; TRBD2 might be the D (5 bases). Germline CDR1 reads SNHLY; CDR2 reads FYNNEI. V lost 6 bases and J 3 bases, leaving 15 bases between the germline ends. The CDR3 extends over 14 amino acids. The CDR3 DNA reads as TGTGCCAGCAGCCTTGACGCTGGAGGCTACGAGCAGTACGTC. Translated, it gives CASSLDAGGYEQYV.

J is TRBJ2-5 and V is TRBV21-1; the table's D call, TRBD2, was not checked against the DNA. TRBV21-1 is a pseudogene. The CDR3 length is 15 residues. The CDR3: CASSPPESHQETQYF. CDR3 DNA: TGTGCCAGCAGCCCCCCGGAGTCACACCAAGAGACCCAGTACTTC.

The chain carries TRBV18 and TRBJ1-2; tentative D call: TRBD1 (5 bases). This CDR3 contains 12 residues. CDR1 KGHSH and CDR2 LQKENI come from the germline V gene. V was pared by 2 bases and J by 8 bases, with 9 bases between. CDR3 region: CASSPTGWGYTF. Here the CDR3 DNA reads TGTGCCAGCTCACCAACAGGATGGGGCTACACCTTC.

As to this clone: Mismatch with germline at one junction end may stem from a read error. The chain has TRBV24-1 and TRBJ2-1, with a tentative D call TRBD2 (6 bases). Germline loops: CDR1 KGHDR, CDR2 SFDVKD. CDR3 length equals 15 residues. DNA of the CDR3: TGTGCCGCCAGTGATCGCTGGACTAACTACAATGAGCAGTTCTTC. Its translation is CAASDRWTNYNEQFF.

V is TRBV3-1 (or the pseudogene TRBV3-2) and J is TRBJ1-5, with D perhaps matching TRBD1 (5 bases). This CDR3 region has 15 residues. Germline-derived CDR1 and CDR2 are LGHDT and YNNKEL (reference sequence). V gave up 1 base and J gave up 6 bases, with 13 bases separating them. CDR3 amino acids: CASSQGWQGGQPQHF. The CDR3 DNA sequence: TGTGCCAGCAGCCAAGGATGGCAGGGCGGTCAGCCCCAGCATTTT.

The rearrangement joins TRBV9 to TRBJ2-7, with a weak D call TRBD1 (5 bases). Germline V CDR1 and CDR2: SGDLS, YYNGEE. Trimming removed 0 bases at V and 5 bases at J, with 15 bases between. This CDR3 contains 15 residues. This CDR3 is CASSVGQGFADEQYF. For the CDR3, the DNA is TGTGCCAGCAGCGTAGGCCAGGGTTTCGCCGACGAGCAGTACTTC.